The present TCR beta chain was sequenced within a study of glioma-infiltrating T cells. The study, taken as a whole, reports: Only very few CDR3 sequences appeared in both tissue and blood.

As for this clonotype: The antigen remains unidentified.

Amplification of TCR alpha and beta CDR3 regions from RNA used iRepertoire nested multiplex PCR. A single record per CDR3 protein comes from TCRdb applying MiXCR to the multiplex PCR reads. The sample carries over 100,000 distinct CDR3 sequences, 25% to 30% recorded once. The CDR3 length is 13 residues. V was clipped by 5 bases and J by 9 bases, with 17 bases between them. The source is a human donor with low-grade glioma or glioblastoma, undergoing nonglioma brain surgery, or in good health (not recorded which). Sequencing was done on a sample of glioma tissue, nonneoplastic brain tissue, or PBMCs (not recorded which). V is TRBV12-3 or TRBV12-4 and J is TRBJ2-7; tentative D call: TRBD2 (6 bases). CDR3: CASSRDSPTLQYF. In nucleotides, the CDR3 is TGTGCCAGCAGTCGGGACTCCCCAACGCTGCAGTACTTC.